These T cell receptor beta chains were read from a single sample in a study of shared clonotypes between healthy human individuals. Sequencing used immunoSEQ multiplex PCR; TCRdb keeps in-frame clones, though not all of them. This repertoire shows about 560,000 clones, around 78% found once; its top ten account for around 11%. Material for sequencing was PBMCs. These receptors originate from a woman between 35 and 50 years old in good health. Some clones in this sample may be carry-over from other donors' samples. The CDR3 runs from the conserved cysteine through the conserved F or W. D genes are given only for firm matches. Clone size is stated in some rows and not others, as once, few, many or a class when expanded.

CSAYTSGAQYEQYF TGCAGCGCCTACACTAGTGGGGCACAATACGAGCAGTACTTC TRBV29-1 NA TRBJ2-7 NA
CASSLGEGGRGAYNEQFF TGTGCCAGCAGCTTAGGGGAGGGCGGGAGAGGAGCCTACAATGAGCAGTTCTTC TRBV7-9 TRBD2 TRBJ2-1 once
CASSIGTSGRNEQFF TGTGCCAGTAGTATCGGGACTAGCGGGAGGAACGAGCAGTTCTTC TRBV19 TRBD2 TRBJ2-1 NA
CASSALAGVTDTQYF TGTGCCAGCAGCGCACTAGCGGGGGTCACAGATACGCAGTATTTT TRBV9 TRBD2 TRBJ2-3 NA
CASRGIGQENTEAFF TGTGCCAGCCGGGGGATCGGGCAGGAGAACACTGAAGCCTTCTTT TRBV9 NA TRBJ1-1 NA
CASSLTQGADGYTF TGTGCCAGCAGCTTAACACAGGGAGCTGATGGCTACACCTTC TRBV5-4 NA TRBJ1-2 many
CASSYDSPGTTIPNEQFF TGTGCCAGCAGTTACGACAGCCCCGGGACTACCATCCCCAATGAGCAGTTCTTC TRBV28 TRBD2 TRBJ2-1 NA
CASSPTTGSNQPQHF TGCGCCAGCAGCCCTACCACAGGGTCCAATCAGCCCCAGCATTTT TRBV5-1 NA TRBJ1-5 NA
CSAKRGYEQYF TGCAGTGCTAAGCGGGGGTACGAGCAGTACTTC TRBV20-1 TRBD2 TRBJ2-7 NA
CSVARTWTGNNEQFF TGCAGCGTCGCTCGAACCTGGACGGGAAACAATGAGCAGTTCTTC TRBV29-1 NA TRBJ2-1 NA